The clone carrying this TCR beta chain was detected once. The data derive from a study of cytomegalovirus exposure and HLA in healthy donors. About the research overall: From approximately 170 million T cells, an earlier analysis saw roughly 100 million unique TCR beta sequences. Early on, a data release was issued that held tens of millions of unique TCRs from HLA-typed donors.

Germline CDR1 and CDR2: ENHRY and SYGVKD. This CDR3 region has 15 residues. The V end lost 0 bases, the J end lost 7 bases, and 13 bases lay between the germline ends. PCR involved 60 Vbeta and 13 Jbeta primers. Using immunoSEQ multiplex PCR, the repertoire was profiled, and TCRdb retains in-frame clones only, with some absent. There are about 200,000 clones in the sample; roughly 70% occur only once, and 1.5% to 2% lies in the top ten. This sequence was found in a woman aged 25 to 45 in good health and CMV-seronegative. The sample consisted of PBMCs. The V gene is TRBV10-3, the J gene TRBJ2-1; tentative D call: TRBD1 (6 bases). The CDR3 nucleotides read TGTGCCATCAGTGAGTCTTCACAAGGGGGTAATGAGCAGTTCTTC. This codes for CAISESSQGGNEQFF.